This entry features one TCR beta chain sequence. Its cognate antigen is unknown. The V end was cut by 4 bases, the J end by 2 bases, with 15 bases between. The CDR3 length is 15 residues. The germline CDR1 and CDR2 sequences are SGHNT and YYREEE (reference sequence). These data are taken from a study of T cells in localized non-small cell lung cancer. The study, taken as a whole, reports: In the blood, greater T cell density corresponded to longer overall survival. The appearance of a median roughly 61 of the top 100 tumor clones was seen in adjacent lung.

Sequencing used immunoSEQ multiplex PCR; TCRdb keeps in-frame clones, though not all of them. In the table there are 55,000 to 75,000 clones, about nine tenths of which are singletons. The chain employs TRBV5-4 and TRBJ2-5; weak D call: TRBD2 (6 bases). Here the sequenced sample was peripheral blood, taken before any cancer treatment. This clonotype originated in a male donor at least 60 years old with stage III squamous cell lung carcinoma. Here the CDR3 DNA reads TGTGCCAGCAGCGTGTTCGGGACTGGACAAGAGACCCAGTACTTC. Translating it yields CASSVFGTGQETQYF.